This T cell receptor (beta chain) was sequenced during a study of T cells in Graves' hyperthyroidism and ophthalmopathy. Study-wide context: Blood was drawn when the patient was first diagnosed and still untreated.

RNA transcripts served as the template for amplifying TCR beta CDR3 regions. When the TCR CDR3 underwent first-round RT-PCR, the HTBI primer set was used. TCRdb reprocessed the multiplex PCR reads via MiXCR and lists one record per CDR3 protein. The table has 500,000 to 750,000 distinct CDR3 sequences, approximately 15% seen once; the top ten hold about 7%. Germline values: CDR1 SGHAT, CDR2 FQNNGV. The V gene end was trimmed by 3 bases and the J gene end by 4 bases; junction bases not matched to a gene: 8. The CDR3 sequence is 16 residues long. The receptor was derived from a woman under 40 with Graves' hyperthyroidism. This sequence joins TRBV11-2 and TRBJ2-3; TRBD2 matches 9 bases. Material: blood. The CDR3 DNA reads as TGTGCCAGCAGCTTTGGCGAGGGCGGGAGGGCAGATACGCAGTATTTT. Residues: CASSFGEGGRADTQYF. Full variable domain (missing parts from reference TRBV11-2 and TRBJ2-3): EAGVAQSPRYKIIEKRQSVAFWCNPISGHATLYWYQQILGQGPKLLIQFQNNGVVDDSQLPKDRFSAERLKGVDSTLKIQPAKLEDSAVYLCASSFGEGGRADTQYFGPGTRLTVL.